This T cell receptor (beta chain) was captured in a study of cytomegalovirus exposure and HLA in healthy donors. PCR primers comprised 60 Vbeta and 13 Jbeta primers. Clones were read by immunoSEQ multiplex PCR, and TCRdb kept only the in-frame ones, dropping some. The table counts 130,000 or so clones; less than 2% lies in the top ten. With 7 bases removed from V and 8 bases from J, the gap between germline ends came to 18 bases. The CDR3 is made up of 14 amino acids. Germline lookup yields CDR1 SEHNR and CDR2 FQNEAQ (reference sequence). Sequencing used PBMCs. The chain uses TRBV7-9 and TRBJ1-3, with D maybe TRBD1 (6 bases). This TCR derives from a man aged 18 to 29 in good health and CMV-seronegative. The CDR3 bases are TGTGCCAGCACCCCTGGGGGCTTTGGGCACACCATATATTTT. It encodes CASTPGGFGHTIYF.